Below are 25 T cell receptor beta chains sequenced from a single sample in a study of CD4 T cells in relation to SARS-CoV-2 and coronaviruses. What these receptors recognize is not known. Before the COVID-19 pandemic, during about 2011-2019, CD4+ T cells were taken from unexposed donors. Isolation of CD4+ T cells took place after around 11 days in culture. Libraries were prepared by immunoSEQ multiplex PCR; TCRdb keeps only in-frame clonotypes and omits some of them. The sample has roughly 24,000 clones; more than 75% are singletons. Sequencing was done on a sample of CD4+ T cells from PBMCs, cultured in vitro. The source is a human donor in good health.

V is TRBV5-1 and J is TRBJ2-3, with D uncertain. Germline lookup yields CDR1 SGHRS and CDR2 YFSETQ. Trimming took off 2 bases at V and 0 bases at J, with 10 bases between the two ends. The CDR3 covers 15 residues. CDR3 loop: CASSFDGSSTDTQYF. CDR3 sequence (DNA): TGCGCCAGCAGCTTCGACGGATCTAGCACAGATACGCAGTATTTT.

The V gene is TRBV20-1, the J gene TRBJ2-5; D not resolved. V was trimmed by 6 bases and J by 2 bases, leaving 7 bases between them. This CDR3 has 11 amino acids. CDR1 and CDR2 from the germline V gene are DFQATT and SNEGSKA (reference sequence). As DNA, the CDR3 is TGCAGTGCGCTGTTGCAAGAGACCCAGTACTTC. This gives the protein CSALLQETQYF.

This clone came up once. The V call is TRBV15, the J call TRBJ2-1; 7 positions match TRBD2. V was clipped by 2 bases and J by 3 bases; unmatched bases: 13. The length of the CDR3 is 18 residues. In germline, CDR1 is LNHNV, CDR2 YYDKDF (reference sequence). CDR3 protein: CATSRSGNSGAFYNEQFF. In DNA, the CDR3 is TGTGCCACCAGCAGATCGGGGAACAGCGGGGCCTTCTACAATGAGCAGTTCTTC.

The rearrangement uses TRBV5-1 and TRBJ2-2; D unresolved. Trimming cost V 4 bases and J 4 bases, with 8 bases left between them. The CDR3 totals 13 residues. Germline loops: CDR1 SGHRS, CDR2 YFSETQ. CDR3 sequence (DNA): TGCGCCAGCAGCCCGTCGGGCACCGGGGAGCTGTTTTTT. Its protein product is CASSPSGTGELFF.

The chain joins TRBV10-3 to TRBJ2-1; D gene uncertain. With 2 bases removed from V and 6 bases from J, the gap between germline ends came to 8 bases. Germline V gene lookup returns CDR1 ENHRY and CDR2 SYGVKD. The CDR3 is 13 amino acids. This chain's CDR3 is CAISEPATNEQFF. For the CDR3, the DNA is TGTGCCATCAGTGAGCCGGCCACCAATGAGCAGTTCTTC.

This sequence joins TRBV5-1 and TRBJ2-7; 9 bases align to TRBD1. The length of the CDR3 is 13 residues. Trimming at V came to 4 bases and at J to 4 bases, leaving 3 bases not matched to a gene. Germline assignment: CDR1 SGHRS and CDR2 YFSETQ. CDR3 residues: CASSRGQGYEQYF. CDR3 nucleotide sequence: TGCGCCAGCAGCCGGGGACAGGGATACGAGCAGTACTTC.

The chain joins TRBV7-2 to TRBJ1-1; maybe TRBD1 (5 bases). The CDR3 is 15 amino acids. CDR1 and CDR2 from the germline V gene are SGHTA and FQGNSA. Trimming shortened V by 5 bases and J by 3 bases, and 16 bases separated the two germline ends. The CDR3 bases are TGTGCCAGCAGCCCGAGTGCCGGGGGTTACACTGAAGCTTTCTTT. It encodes CASSPSAGGYTEAFF.

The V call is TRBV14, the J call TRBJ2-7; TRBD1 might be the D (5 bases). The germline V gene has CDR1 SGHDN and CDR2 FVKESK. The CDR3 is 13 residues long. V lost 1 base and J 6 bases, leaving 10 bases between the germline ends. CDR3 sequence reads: CASSQAQGSEQYF. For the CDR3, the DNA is TGTGCCAGCAGCCAAGCGCAGGGCTCCGAGCAGTACTTC.

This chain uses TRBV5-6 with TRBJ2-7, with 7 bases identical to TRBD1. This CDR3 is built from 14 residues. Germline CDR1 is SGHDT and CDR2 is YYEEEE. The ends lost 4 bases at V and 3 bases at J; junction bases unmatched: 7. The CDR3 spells CASSIRDSLYEQYF. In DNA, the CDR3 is TGTGCCAGCAGCATCCGGGACAGCCTCTACGAGCAGTACTTC. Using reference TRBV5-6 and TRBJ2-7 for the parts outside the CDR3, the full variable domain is DAGVTQSPTHLIKTRGQQVTLRCSPKSGHDTVSWYQQALGQGPQFIFQYYEEEERQRGNFPDRFSGHQFPNYSSELNVNALLLGDSALYLCASSIRDSLYEQYFGPGTRLTVT.

CDR3 loop: CAWRTLPGGTQETQYF. In DNA form, the CDR3 reads TGTGCCTGGAGGACCTTACCAGGGGGAACCCAAGAGACCCAGTACTTC. The J gene is TRBJ2-5, the V gene TRBV30; 7 bases fit TRBD1. The V segment lost 3 bases and the J segment 1 base; nucleotides outside the gene matches: 11. CDR3 length: 16 residues. The V gene's germline CDR1 is GTSNPN and CDR2 SVGIG (reference sequence).

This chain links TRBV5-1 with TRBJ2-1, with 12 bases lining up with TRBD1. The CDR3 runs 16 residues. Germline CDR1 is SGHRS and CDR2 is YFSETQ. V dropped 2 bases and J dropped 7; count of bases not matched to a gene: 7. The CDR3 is CASSLGTGGARNEQFF. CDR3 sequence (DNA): TGCGCCAGCAGCTTAGGGACAGGGGGCGCACGTAATGAGCAGTTCTTC. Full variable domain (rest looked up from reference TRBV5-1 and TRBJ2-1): KAGVTQTPRYLIKTRGQQVTLSCSPISGHRSVSWYQQTPGQGLQFLFEYFSETQRNKGNFPGRFSGRQFSNSRSEMNVSTLELGDSALYLCASSLGTGGARNEQFFGPGTRLTVL.

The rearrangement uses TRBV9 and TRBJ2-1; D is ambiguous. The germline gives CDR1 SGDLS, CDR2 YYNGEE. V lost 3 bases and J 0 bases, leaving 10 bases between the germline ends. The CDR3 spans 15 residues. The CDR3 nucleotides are TGTGCCAGCAGCGCGGATTCAGTCTCCTACAATGAGCAGTTCTTC. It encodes CASSADSVSYNEQFF.

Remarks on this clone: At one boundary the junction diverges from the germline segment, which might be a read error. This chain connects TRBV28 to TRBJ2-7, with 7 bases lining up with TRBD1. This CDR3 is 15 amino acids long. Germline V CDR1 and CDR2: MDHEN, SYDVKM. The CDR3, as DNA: TGTGCCAGCAGTTTCTCGAGACAGGGTTCCTTCGAGCAGTACTTC. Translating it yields CASSFSRQGSFEQYF.

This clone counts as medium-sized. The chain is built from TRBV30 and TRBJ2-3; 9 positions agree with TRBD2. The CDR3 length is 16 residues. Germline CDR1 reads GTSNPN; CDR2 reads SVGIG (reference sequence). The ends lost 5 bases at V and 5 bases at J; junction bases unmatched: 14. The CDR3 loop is CAWPLLGGRAGDTQYF. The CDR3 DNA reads TGTGCCTGGCCTCTGCTCGGCGGGAGGGCCGGAGATACGCAGTATTTT.

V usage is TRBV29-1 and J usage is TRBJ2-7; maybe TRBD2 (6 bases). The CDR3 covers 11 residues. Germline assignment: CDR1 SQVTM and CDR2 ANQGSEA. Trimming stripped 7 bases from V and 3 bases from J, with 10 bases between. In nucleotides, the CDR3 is TGCAGCGCCCAGACTAGCTACGAGCAGTACTTC. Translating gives CSAQTSYEQYF.

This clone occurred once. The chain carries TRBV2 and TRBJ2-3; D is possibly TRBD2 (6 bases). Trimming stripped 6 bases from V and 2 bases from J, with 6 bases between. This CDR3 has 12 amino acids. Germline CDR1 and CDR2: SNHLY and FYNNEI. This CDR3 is CASRDYTDTQYF. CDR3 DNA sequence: TGTGCCAGCAGGGACTACACAGATACGCAGTATTTT.

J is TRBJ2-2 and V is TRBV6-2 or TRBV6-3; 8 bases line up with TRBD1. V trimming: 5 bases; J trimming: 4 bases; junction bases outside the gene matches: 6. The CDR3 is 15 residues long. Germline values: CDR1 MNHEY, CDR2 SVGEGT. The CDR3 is CASSPRQGSTGELFF. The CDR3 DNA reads TGTGCCAGCAGTCCCAGACAGGGGAGCACCGGGGAGCTGTTTTTT.

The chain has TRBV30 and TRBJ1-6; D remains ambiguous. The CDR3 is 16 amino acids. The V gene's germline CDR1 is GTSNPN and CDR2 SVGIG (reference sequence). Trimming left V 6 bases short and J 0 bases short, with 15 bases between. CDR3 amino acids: CACSNGQSSYNSPLHF. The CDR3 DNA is TGTGCCTGCAGCAACGGGCAGAGCTCCTATAATTCACCCCTCCACTTT.

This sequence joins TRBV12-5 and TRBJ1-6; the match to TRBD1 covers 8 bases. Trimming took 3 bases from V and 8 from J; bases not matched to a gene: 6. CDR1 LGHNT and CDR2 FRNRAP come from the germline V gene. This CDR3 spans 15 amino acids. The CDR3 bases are TGTGCTAGTGGTTTCTCGACAGGGGCAGATTCACCCCTCCACTTT. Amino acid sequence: CASGFSTGADSPLHF.

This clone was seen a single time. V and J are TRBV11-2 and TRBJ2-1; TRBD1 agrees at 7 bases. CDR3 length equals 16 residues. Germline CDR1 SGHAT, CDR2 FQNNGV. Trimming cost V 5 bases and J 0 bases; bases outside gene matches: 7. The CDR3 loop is CASSLRQGSSYNEQFF. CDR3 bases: TGTGCCAGCAGCCTTAGACAGGGTAGCTCCTACAATGAGCAGTTCTTC. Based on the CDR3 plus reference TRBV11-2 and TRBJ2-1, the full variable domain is EAGVAQSPRYKIIEKRQSVAFWCNPISGHATLYWYQQILGQGPKLLIQFQNNGVVDDSQLPKDRFSAERLKGVDSTLKIQPAKLEDSAVYLCASSLRQGSSYNEQFFGPGTRLTVL.

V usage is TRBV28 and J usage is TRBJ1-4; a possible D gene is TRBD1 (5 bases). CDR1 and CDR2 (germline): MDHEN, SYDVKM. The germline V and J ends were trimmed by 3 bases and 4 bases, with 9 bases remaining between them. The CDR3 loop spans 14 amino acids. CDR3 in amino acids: CASSFTRGNEKLFF. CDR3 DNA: TGTGCCAGCAGTTTTACAAGGGGTAATGAAAAACTGTTTTTT.

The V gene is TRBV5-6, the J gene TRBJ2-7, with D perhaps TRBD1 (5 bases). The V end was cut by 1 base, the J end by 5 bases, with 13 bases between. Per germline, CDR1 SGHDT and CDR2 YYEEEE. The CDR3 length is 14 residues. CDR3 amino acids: CASSLLRGLHEQYF. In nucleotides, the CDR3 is TGTGCCAGCAGCTTGTTAAGGGGTCTGCACGAGCAGTACTTC. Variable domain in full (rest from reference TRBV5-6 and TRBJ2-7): DAGVTQSPTHLIKTRGQQVTLRCSPKSGHDTVSWYQQALGQGPQFIFQYYEEEERQRGNFPDRFSGHQFPNYSSELNVNALLLGDSALYLCASSLLRGLHEQYFGPGTRLTVT.

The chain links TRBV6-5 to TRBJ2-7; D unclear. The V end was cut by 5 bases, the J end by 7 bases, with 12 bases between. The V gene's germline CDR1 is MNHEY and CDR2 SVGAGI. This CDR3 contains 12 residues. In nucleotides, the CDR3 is TGTGCCAGCAGTCCTTACCCCGGGGAGCAGTACTTC. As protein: CASSPYPGEQYF.

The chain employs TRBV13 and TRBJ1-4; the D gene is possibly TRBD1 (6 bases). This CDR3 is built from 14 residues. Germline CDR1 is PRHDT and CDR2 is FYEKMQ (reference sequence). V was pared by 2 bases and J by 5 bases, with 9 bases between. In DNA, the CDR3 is TGTGCCAGCAGCTTACGGGACACCAATGAAAAACTGTTTTTT. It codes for CASSLRDTNEKLFF.

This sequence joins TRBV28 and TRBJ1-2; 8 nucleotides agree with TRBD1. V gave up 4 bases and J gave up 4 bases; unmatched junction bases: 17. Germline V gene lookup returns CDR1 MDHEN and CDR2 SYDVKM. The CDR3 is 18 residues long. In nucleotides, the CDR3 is TGTGCCAGCAGTTCCGTCCTAAACAACAGGGGGAACTTCTATGGCTACACCTTC. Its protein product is CASSSVLNNRGNFYGYTF.